The 26 T cell receptor beta chains in this list originate from one sample, sequenced in a study of T-cell memory formation after mild COVID-19. TCRdb processed the 5' RACE reads anew with MiXCR; each CDR3 protein has one entry. The data contain around 370,000 distinct CDR3 sequences, around 21% of them singletons. Sequencing input: PBMCs or a T cell subset sorted from them (not recorded which). The receptors were gathered from an adult woman who had mild COVID-19 (a few samples of this study predate the infection). Cell type and time point are not known.

This chain links TRBV4-1 with TRBJ1-6; 8 bases map to TRBD1. V lost 1 base to trimming and J lost 8 bases; unmatched junction nucleotides: 4. This CDR3 region has 15 residues. Germline loops: CDR1 MGHRA, CDR2 YSYEKL. The CDR3 nucleotides read TGCGCCAGCAGCCAAGGACAGGGGTCGTATTCACCCCTCCACTTT. Its translation: CASSQGQGSYSPLHF.

The V gene is TRBV7-8, the J gene TRBJ1-1, with TRBD1 identical over 8 bases. The V and J ends lost 3 bases and 0 bases, in that order; junction bases with no gene match: 12. The germline gives CDR1 SGHVS, CDR2 FQNEAQ. This CDR3 is built from 18 residues. The CDR3 DNA follows: TGTGCCAGCAGCTTTGACCGGGACAGGTTAATGATGAACACTGAAGCTTTCTTT. It translates to CASSFDRDRLMMNTEAFF.

The V and J genes are TRBV6-2 or TRBV6-3 and TRBJ2-3; tentative D call: TRBD2 (5 bases). V lost 2 bases to trimming and J lost 2 bases, with 14 bases between them. Germline V gives CDR1 MNHEY, CDR2 SVGEGT. The CDR3 length is 16 residues. As DNA, the CDR3 is TGTGCCAGCAGTTACCGAGCGGAAAGGGACACAGATACGCAGTATTTT. It translates to CASSYRAERDTDTQYF.

The table lists this clonotype with a few counts. The chain joins TRBV20-1 to TRBJ2-3; D is perhaps TRBD2 (6 bases). CDR1 and CDR2 from the germline V gene are DFQATT and SNEGSKA (reference sequence). The CDR3 totals 13 residues. V was pared by 7 bases and J by 2 bases, with 13 bases between. CDR3 loop: CSVTRTTTDTQYF. The DNA of the CDR3 is TGCAGTGTGACAAGGACTACCACAGATACGCAGTATTTT.

This clonotype was found a few times. The chain has TRBV12-3 or TRBV12-4 and TRBJ1-3, with D perhaps TRBD1 (6 bases). V lost 5 bases and J lost 2, with 10 bases in between. The CDR3 runs 14 residues. The DNA for the CDR3 is TGTGCCAGCAGTCCGGGGGCTGCTGGAAACACCATATATTTT. Amino acids: CASSPGAAGNTIYF.

This clonotype has just a few counts. The rearrangement uses TRBV20-1 and TRBJ2-6, with D possibly TRBD1 on 6 matching bases. Germline V gene sequence: CDR1 DFQATT, CDR2 SNEGSKA (reference sequence). The CDR3 totals 15 residues. V lost 1 base and J 0 bases, leaving 7 bases between the germline ends. CDR3 residues: CSARGTVSGANVLTF. CDR3 coding DNA: TGCAGTGCTAGAGGGACAGTCTCTGGGGCCAACGTCCTGACTTTC.

This chain uses TRBV7-6 with TRBJ2-1; TRBD1 agrees at 10 bases. The CDR3 consists of 18 residues. V shed 5 bases and J 3 bases; nucleotides not matched to a gene: 13. Per the germline V gene, CDR1 is SGHVS and CDR2 is FNYEAQ. The CDR3, as DNA: TGTGCCAGCAGCCTTTTATTGCCCCGGACAGGGGGCTACAATGAGCAGTTCTTC. Its protein is CASSLLLPRTGGYNEQFF.

This rearrangement joins TRBV5-5 to TRBJ2-3; D possibly corresponds to TRBD1 (7 bases). The germline V gene has CDR1 SGHKS and CDR2 YYEKEE (reference sequence). With 4 bases removed from V and 4 bases from J, the gap between germline ends came to 22 bases. The CDR3 runs 17 residues. CDR3 DNA sequence: TGTGCCAGCAGCAAAGCGCTTGGCAGGGGGGTAGCAGATACGCAGTATTTT. Translation: CASSKALGRGVADTQYF. Looking up the rest from reference TRBV5-5 and TRBJ2-3 gives the full variable domain: DAGVTQSPTHLIKTRGQQVTLRCSPISGHKSVSWYQQVLGQGPQFIFQYYEKEERGRGNFPDRFSARQFPNYSSELNVNALLLGDSALYLCASSKALGRGVADTQYFGPGTRLTVL.

CDR3 protein: CASTAANTGELFF. CDR3 nucleotides: TGTGCCAGCACCGCAGCGAACACCGGGGAGCTGTTTTTT. The chain recombines TRBV7-9 with TRBJ2-2; D ambiguous. CDR3 length: 13 amino acids. Germline CDR1 SEHNR, CDR2 FQNEAQ (reference sequence). The V end lost 7 bases, the J end lost 0 bases, and 6 bases lay between the germline ends.

V is TRBV7-2 and J is TRBJ1-2; tentative D call: TRBD1 (5 bases). V was clipped by 5 bases and J by 7 bases, with 14 bases between them. The CDR3 length is 13 residues. Germline-derived CDR1 and CDR2 are SGHTA and FQGNSA. The CDR3 DNA sequence: TGTGCCAGCAGCCCATCCAGGGTGGTTGGCTACACCTTC. It specifies CASSPSRVVGYTF. The full variable domain, in which reference TRBV7-2 and TRBJ1-2 provide the parts outside the CDR3, is GAGVSQSPSNKVTEKGKDVELRCDPISGHTALYWYRQSLGQGLEFLIYFQGNSAPDKSGLPSDRFSAERTGGSVSTLTIQRTQQEDSAVYLCASSPSRVVGYTFGSGTRLTVV.

This clonotype came up a few times. CDR3 nucleotide sequence: TGTGCCTGGAGTTCGGGGCAACGGGAGCAGTACTTC. Encoded protein: CAWSSGQREQYF. The chain combines TRBV30 with TRBJ2-7, with D perhaps given as TRBD1 or TRBD2 (5 bases each). Germline V gene lookup returns CDR1 GTSNPN and CDR2 SVGIG (reference sequence). V was pared by 2 bases and J by 7 bases, with 12 bases between. This CDR3 is 12 amino acids long.

This clonotype was seen many times. The genes are TRBV12-3 or TRBV12-4 and TRBJ2-5; possible D gene TRBD2, 6 bases. Trimming removed 8 bases from V and 5 bases from J, with 9 bases in between. The CDR3 runs 11 residues. The CDR3: CASGGFETQYF. The CDR3 coding sequence is TGTGCCAGCGGGGGGTTTGAGACCCAGTACTTC.

The chain combines TRBV12-3 or TRBV12-4 with TRBJ2-5; D is ambiguous. The CDR3 consists of 13 residues. Trimming removed 6 bases at V and 5 bases at J, with 13 bases between. The DNA of the CDR3 is TGTGCCAGCAGGCTCCCGGCTGAGGAGACCCAGTACTTC. This gives the protein CASRLPAEETQYF.

The chain has TRBV4-3 and TRBJ2-3; D might be TRBD1 (6 bases). Deletions cut 3 bases from V and 3 bases from J, with 16 bases between. Germline V gives CDR1 LGHNA, CDR2 YSLEER. This CDR3 has 16 amino acids. For the CDR3, the DNA is TGCGCCAGCAGCCAGGACTCTGGGGGCCTGACAGATACGCAGTATTTT. This translates into CASSQDSGGLTDTQYF.

This clonotype was seen only a few times. The chain is built from TRBV24-1 and TRBJ2-1; TRBD2 aligns across 10 bases. This CDR3 contains 16 residues. With V trimmed by 3 bases and J by 6 bases, 7 bases remained unmatched. The germline CDR1 and CDR2 sequences are KGHDR and SFDVKD. CDR3: CATSDRGLADFNEQFF. The CDR3, as DNA: TGTGCCACCAGTGATCGAGGACTAGCGGATTTCAATGAGCAGTTCTTC.

This clonotype was seen a handful of times. The gene calls are TRBV14 and TRBJ1-2; TRBD1 aligns across 10 bases. This CDR3 has 15 residues. Per germline, CDR1 SGHDN and CDR2 FVKESK. With V trimmed by 5 bases and J by 4 bases, 7 bases remained unmatched. The CDR3 coding sequence is TGTGCCAGCAGCGCCGGGACAGGGGAGGGCTATGGCTACACCTTC. Residues: CASSAGTGEGYGYTF.

The chain recombines TRBV6-2 or TRBV6-3 with TRBJ2-1; 10 nucleotides match TRBD2. Germline assignment: CDR1 MNHEY and CDR2 SVGEGT. CDR3 length: 16 residues. V trimming: 7 bases; J trimming: 9 bases; junction bases outside the gene matches: 15. For the CDR3, the DNA is TGTGCCAGCACAGGAGGTGTGCTAGCGGGAGTTCGTGAGCAGTTCTTC. Its protein is CASTGGVLAGVREQFF.

Written as DNA, the CDR3 is TGTGCCAGCAGCCTTCAGAGCTCTGGGGCCAACGTCCTGACTTTC. Translating gives CASSLQSSGANVLTF. The genes are TRBV7-9 and TRBJ2-6; D remains unclear. CDR3 size: 15 residues. Germline lookup yields CDR1 SEHNR and CDR2 FQNEAQ (reference sequence). The germline V and J ends were trimmed by 5 bases and 0 bases, with 8 bases remaining between them.

The chain combines TRBV20-1 with TRBJ2-3; D not resolved. There are 15 residues in the CDR3. Looked up from germline, CDR1 is DFQATT and CDR2 is SNEGSKA (reference sequence). V shed 1 base and J shed 0 bases, with 11 bases lying between them. The chain's CDR3 is CSARVGTASTDTQYF. In DNA form, the CDR3 reads TGCAGTGCTAGAGTAGGCACGGCTAGCACAGATACGCAGTATTTT.

The chain is built from TRBV7-2 and TRBJ2-7; 10 bases map to TRBD2. Unmatched junction bases numbered 6, after V lost 1 base and J lost 6 bases. From germline, CDR1 is SGHTA and CDR2 FQGNSA. The CDR3 has 15 residues. The CDR3 DNA reads as TGTGCCAGCAGCTTAGAACGCACTAGCGGGGTCGAGCAGTACTTC. It translates to CASSLERTSGVEQYF.

This clonotype was counted only a few times. The chain employs TRBV3-1 and TRBJ2-7; TRBD2 might be the D (6 bases). Trimming stripped 6 bases from V and 2 bases from J, with 11 bases between. This CDR3 comprises 13 residues. CDR1 and CDR2 from the germline V gene are LGHDT and YNNKEL (reference sequence). CDR3 sequence: CASRGGGTYEQYF. In DNA form, the CDR3 reads TGTGCCAGCAGGGGGGGAGGAACCTACGAGCAGTACTTC.

This clonotype has only a few counts. This chain uses TRBV5-1 with TRBJ2-6, with 10 bases that match TRBD2. The junction had 5 bases not matched to a gene; V was cut back by 2 bases and J by 0 bases. The CDR3 runs 18 residues. Germline V gene sequence: CDR1 SGHRS, CDR2 YFSETQ. The CDR3 coding sequence is TGCGCCAGCAGCTTCGAAGCGGGAGGGGTCTCTGGGGCCAACGTCCTGACTTTC. Its protein is CASSFEAGGVSGANVLTF.

This clonotype was observed a few times. The chain joins TRBV6-6 to TRBJ2-6; D remains unclear. V was clipped by 2 bases and J by 0 bases, with 5 bases between them. The length of the CDR3 is 15 residues. CDR1 MNHNY and CDR2 SVGAGI come from the germline V gene (reference sequence). CDR3 sequence reads: CASSYRSSGANVLTF. The CDR3, as DNA: TGTGCCAGCAGTTACCGGTCCTCTGGGGCCAACGTCCTGACTTTC.

In regard to this clonotype: The junction departs from germline at one end; a sequencing error may be responsible. CDR3 loop: CASSYYTEGHFF. The CDR3 coding sequence is TGTGCCAGCAGTTATTACACGGAGGGACACTTCTTC. The rearrangement uses TRBV6-2 or TRBV6-3 and TRBJ1-2, with a possible D match to TRBD1 (6 bases). Germline values: CDR1 MNHEY, CDR2 SVGEGT. The CDR3 runs 12 residues.

This clonotype has just a few counts. V gene TRBV7-9 combines with J gene TRBJ2-7; 9 bases map to TRBD2. Per germline, CDR1 SEHNR and CDR2 FQNEAQ (reference sequence). V shed 4 bases, J shed 0 bases, and the junction held 4 bases outside the gene matches. CDR3 length equals 15 residues. CDR3 protein: CASSYLSGGSYEQYF. For the CDR3, the DNA is TGTGCCAGCAGCTACCTTAGCGGGGGCTCCTACGAGCAGTACTTC.

This clonotype occurred a few times. V and J are TRBV4-2 and TRBJ2-7, with 10 nucleotides matching TRBD1. CDR1 is LGHNA and CDR2 is YNFKEQ in the germline V gene. The junction had 8 bases not matched to a gene; V was cut back by 0 bases and J by 3 bases. The CDR3 spans 17 residues. Written as DNA, the CDR3 is TGTGCCAGCAGCCAAGACGGGTCGGGACAGGGGTTCTACGAGCAGTACTTC. The encoded protein is CASSQDGSGQGFYEQYF.